This T cell receptor beta chain was sequenced in a study of identical twins. Findings and caveats of the study: Invariant T cells like MAIT and iNKT could partly confound the zero-insertion analyses. Memory repertoires lacked the insertion deficit that abundant cord blood beta clonotypes showed.

This clonotype was seen more than once but under ten times. Its specificity is unknown. CDR3 size: 15 residues. The J segment lost 1 base and the V segment lost 4 bases, leaving 6 bases of the junction unmatched. Germline V gene data show CDR1 as MNHEY and CDR2 as SVGAGI. TCRdb passed the 5' RACE reads through MiXCR, listing each CDR3 protein once. Found here are under 300,000 distinct CDR3 sequences, roughly an eighth of them singletons; the top ten hold 4%. The same sample was also studied in work on yellow fever vaccine responses in identical twins.

V gene TRBV6-5 combines with J gene TRBJ2-7, with TRBD2 matching 8 bases. Sequencing was done on a sample of memory (CD45RO+) T cells sorted from blood. This TCR derives from a woman aged 18-35 years in good health. CDR3 sequence: CASSSPSGSSYEQYF. The DNA for the CDR3 is TGTGCCAGCAGTTCCCCAAGCGGGAGTTCCTACGAGCAGTACTTC.